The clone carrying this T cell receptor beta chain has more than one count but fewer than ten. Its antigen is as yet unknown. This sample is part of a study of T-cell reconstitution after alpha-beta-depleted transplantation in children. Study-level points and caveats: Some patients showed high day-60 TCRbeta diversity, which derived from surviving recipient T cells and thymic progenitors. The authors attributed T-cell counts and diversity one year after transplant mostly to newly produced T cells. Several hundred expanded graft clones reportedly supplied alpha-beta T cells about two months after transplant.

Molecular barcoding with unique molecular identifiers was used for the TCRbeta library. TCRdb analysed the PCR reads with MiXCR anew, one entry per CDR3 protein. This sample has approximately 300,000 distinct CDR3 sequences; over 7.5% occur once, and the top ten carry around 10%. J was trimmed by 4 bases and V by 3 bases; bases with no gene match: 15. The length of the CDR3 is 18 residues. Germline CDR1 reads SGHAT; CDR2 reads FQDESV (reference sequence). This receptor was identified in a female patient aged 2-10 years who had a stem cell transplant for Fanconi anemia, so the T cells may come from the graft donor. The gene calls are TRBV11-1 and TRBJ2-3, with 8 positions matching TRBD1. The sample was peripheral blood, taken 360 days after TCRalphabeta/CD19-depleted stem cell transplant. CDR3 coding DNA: TGTGCCAGCAGCTTCCCGCAGGGGGCCCCAGATTTATCAGATACGCAGTATTTT. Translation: CASSFPQGAPDLSDTQYF. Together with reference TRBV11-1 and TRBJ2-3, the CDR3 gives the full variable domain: EAEVAQSPRYKITEKSQAVAFWCDPISGHATLYWYRQILGQGPELLVQFQDESVVDDSQLPKDRFSAERLKGVDSTLKIQPAELGDSAMYLCASSFPQGAPDLSDTQYFGPGTRLTVL.